This TCR beta chain was found in a study of T cell responses to AZD1222 COVID-19 vaccine. Overall study findings and caveats: Elevations in Spike-specific TCR breadth and depth followed administration of two AZD1222 doses. The donors showed a predominance of white British ancestry and of females, with possible underestimation of clonal diversity.

Concerning this clone itself: The antigen is undetermined.

Looked up from germline, CDR1 is MRHNA and CDR2 is SNTAGT. CDR3 length: 13 residues. V was cut by 4 bases and J by 3 bases, with 7 bases left in between. TCRdb keeps only in-frame clones here, not all; method: immunoSEQ multiplex PCR. The data show roughly 160,000 clones, 85% to 95% seen once. The sequence was obtained from an adult in good health. V gene TRBV6-4 combines with J gene TRBJ1-5; no definite D call. Sequenced material: peripheral blood, taken on day 0 of AZD1222 vaccination. This CDR3 is CASSVAANQPQHF. In DNA, the CDR3 is TGTGCCAGCAGTGTGGCTGCCAATCAGCCCCAGCATTTT.